The 28 T cell receptor beta chains presented below share a single source sample, sequenced in a study of cytomegalovirus exposure and HLA in healthy donors. TCRdb's copy holds only in-frame clones and misses some; the assay was immunoSEQ multiplex PCR. The sample carries 150,000 to 200,000 clones, roughly 86% recorded once. The sequenced material came from PBMCs. The receptors derive from a man younger than 30 in good health and CMV-seropositive.

CDR3 in amino acids: CASSRGGGSGYEQYF. The CDR3 DNA follows: TGCGCCAGCAGCCGGGGGGGCGGGAGTGGGTACGAGCAGTACTTC. This chain links TRBV4-1 with TRBJ2-7; a possible D gene is TRBD2 (7 bases). V was clipped by 4 bases and J by 4 bases, with 17 bases between them. The CDR3 contains 15 residues. Germline V lookup: CDR1 MGHRA, CDR2 YSYEKL.

The V call is TRBV9, the J call TRBJ2-7; the D gene is possibly TRBD1 (6 bases). CDR1 is SGDLS and CDR2 is YYNGEE in the germline V gene. V lost 2 bases and J 2 bases, leaving 14 bases between the germline ends. This CDR3 is 15 amino acids long. This CDR3 reads CASSVDAGTTYEQYF. CDR3 sequence (DNA): TGTGCCAGCAGCGTGGACGCCGGGACAACCTACGAGCAGTACTTC.

The chain uses TRBV10-1 and TRBJ1-5; TRBD1 matches 7 bases. This CDR3 is 17 amino acids long. CDR1 and CDR2 (germline): WNHNN, SYGVQD (reference sequence). Trimming took 7 bases from V and 6 from J; bases not matched to a gene: 18. CDR3 sequence reads: CASNLPKTGLLSQPQHF. CDR3 sequence (DNA): TGCGCCAGCAACCTGCCAAAGACAGGGTTATTGAGTCAGCCCCAGCATTTT.

The chain has TRBV9 and TRBJ2-3; 8 bases are shared with TRBD2. The CDR3 sequence is 17 residues long. V gave up 4 bases and J gave up 6 bases; unmatched junction bases: 16. Germline V gene lookup returns CDR1 SGDLS and CDR2 YYNGEE. The CDR3 coding sequence is TGTGCCAGCAGCCCAAGAGGTCTCCCGGGGGGGTATGATACGCAGTATTTT. This gives the protein CASSPRGLPGGYDTQYF.

V is TRBV4-3 and J is TRBJ2-7, with 9 bases aligning to TRBD2. Germline V lookup: CDR1 LGHNA, CDR2 YSLEER. With V trimmed by 4 bases and J by 0 bases, 1 base remained unmatched. The CDR3 has 14 amino acids. In nucleotides, the CDR3 is TGCGCCAGCAGCCCAGCGGGAGGCTCCTACGAGCAGTACTTC. Protein sequence: CASSPAGGSYEQYF.

V gene TRBV29-1 combines with J gene TRBJ1-1; no firm D call. Looked up from germline, CDR1 is SQVTM and CDR2 is ANQGSEA. The CDR3 consists of 11 residues. V was cut by 0 bases and J by 11 bases, with 10 bases left in between. CDR3 bases: TGCAGCGTTGAAGAAGCGTTGATCGCTTTCTTT. Amino acids: CSVEEALIAFF.

The chain joins TRBV5-4 to TRBJ2-1; 7 positions agree with TRBD1. V gave up 6 bases and J gave up 8 bases; unmatched junction bases: 8. This CDR3 spans 13 amino acids. The germline V gene encodes CDR1 SGHNT and CDR2 YYREEE (reference sequence). The CDR3 reads CASNRQGIDEQFF. In DNA form, the CDR3 reads TGTGCCAGCAACCGACAGGGTATAGATGAGCAGTTCTTC.

The rearrangement joins TRBV4-1 to TRBJ1-2; 8 bases agree with TRBD1. J was trimmed by 5 bases and V by 3 bases; bases with no gene match: 5. In germline, CDR1 is MGHRA, CDR2 YSYEKL. The CDR3 is 14 amino acids. CDR3 bases: TGCGCCAGCAGCCAGGAGGACAGGGAGTATGGCTACACCTTC. It yields the protein CASSQEDREYGYTF.

V and J are TRBV29-1 and TRBJ2-3; possible D gene TRBD2, 7 bases. Between the trimmed V and J ends, which lost 4 bases and 2 bases, there was a span of 13 bases. The CDR3 length is 14 residues. Germline V CDR1 and CDR2: SQVTM, ANQGSEA. CDR3 in amino acids: CSVGWGGNTDTQYF. The CDR3 coding sequence is TGCAGCGTTGGATGGGGGGGCAACACAGATACGCAGTATTTT.

The chain is built from TRBV4-1 and TRBJ2-7; 9 positions agree with TRBD1. CDR1 and CDR2 (germline): MGHRA, YSYEKL. The CDR3 loop spans 15 amino acids. The junction had 6 bases not matched to a gene; V was cut back by 1 base and J by 5 bases. Here the CDR3 reads CASSQGDRVMDEQYF. CDR3 sequence (DNA): TGCGCCAGCAGCCAAGGGGACAGGGTGATGGACGAGCAGTACTTC.

V usage is TRBV29-1 and J usage is TRBJ2-1, with TRBD2 matching 10 bases. In germline, CDR1 is SQVTM, CDR2 ANQGSEA. V lost 7 bases, J lost 2 bases, and 5 bases stayed unmatched. This CDR3 is 14 amino acids long. Here the CDR3 reads CSALAGATYNEQFF. Written as DNA, the CDR3 is TGCAGCGCCCTAGCGGGAGCTACCTACAATGAGCAGTTCTTC.

The V gene is TRBV29-1, the J gene TRBJ2-3; TRBD1 might be the D (6 bases). Germline V lookup: CDR1 SQVTM, CDR2 ANQGSEA. V lost 4 bases, J lost 4 bases, and 24 bases lay in between. The CDR3 length is 17 residues. CDR3: CSVASPSHRVSADTQYF. CDR3 nucleotide sequence: TGCAGCGTTGCCTCACCGTCACACAGGGTCAGTGCAGATACGCAGTATTTT.

The V and J genes are TRBV9 and TRBJ1-1; D may be TRBD1 (5 bases). The germline V gene has CDR1 SGDLS and CDR2 YYNGEE. The CDR3 spans 14 residues. Trimming removed 0 bases at V and 5 bases at J, with 11 bases between. CDR3 DNA sequence: TGTGCCAGCAGCGTAGGCGGCGGGGGTACTGAAGCTTTCTTT. Its translation is CASSVGGGGTEAFF.

This clone was observed a handful of times. The V call is TRBV7-2, the J call TRBJ1-2; 7 bases are a match to TRBD1. Germline CDR1 is SGHTA and CDR2 is FQGNSA. The CDR3 consists of 14 residues. V was clipped by 1 base and J by 4 bases; unmatched bases: 3. CDR3 region: CASSLVQGVYGYTF. The CDR3 DNA reads as TGTGCCAGCAGCTTAGTCCAGGGGGTCTATGGCTACACCTTC.

This chain connects TRBV4-3 to TRBJ1-2; D is unclear. V was shortened by 0 bases and J by 4 bases, with 9 bases between the two germline ends. This CDR3 contains 14 residues. From germline, CDR1 is LGHNA and CDR2 YSLEER. CDR3 sequence: CASSQDSRSYGYTF. The CDR3 DNA follows: TGCGCCAGCAGCCAAGATAGCAGAAGCTATGGCTACACCTTC.

The chain joins TRBV7-2 to TRBJ1-2; D is ambiguous. In germline, CDR1 is SGHTA, CDR2 FQGNSA. Between the trimmed V and J ends, which lost 5 bases and 6 bases, there was a span of 13 bases. CDR3 length equals 13 residues. The CDR3 spells CASSRQVLDGYTF. CDR3 DNA: TGTGCCAGCAGCAGACAAGTGTTGGATGGCTACACCTTC. Full variable domain (rest looked up from reference TRBV7-2 and TRBJ1-2): GAGVSQSPSNKVTEKGKDVELRCDPISGHTALYWYRQSLGQGLEFLIYFQGNSAPDKSGLPSDRFSAERTGGSVSTLTIQRTQQEDSAVYLCASSRQVLDGYTFGSGTRLTVV.

This clone was found once. The chain has TRBV10-3 and TRBJ1-5, with D maybe TRBD1 (5 bases). V was clipped by 2 bases and J by 5 bases, with 7 bases between them. The germline V gene encodes CDR1 ENHRY and CDR2 SYGVKD. The CDR3 runs to 13 residues. CDR3 bases: TGTGCCATCAGTGAGGGGGGGTATCAGCCCCAGCATTTT. Its translation: CAISEGGYQPQHF.

This chain uses TRBV29-1 with TRBJ1-1; 8 bases map to TRBD1. V gave up 5 bases and J gave up 5 bases; unmatched junction bases: 13. The germline V gene has CDR1 SQVTM and CDR2 ANQGSEA. The CDR3 runs to 15 residues. The CDR3 protein is CSVSSTNRGWTEAFF. The CDR3 coding sequence is TGCAGCGTTTCCAGCACAAACAGGGGGTGGACTGAAGCTTTCTTT.

This clone was found a few times. The chain links TRBV7-2 to TRBJ2-7, with 10 bases identical to TRBD2. Germline assignment: CDR1 SGHTA and CDR2 FQGNSA. Germline trimming cut 1 base from V and 6 bases from J; bases unmatched to any gene: 9. This CDR3 comprises 16 residues. CDR3 coding DNA: TGTGCCAGCAGCTTAGTGTTGCCTAGCGGGGGAGGCGAGCAGTACTTC. Amino acids: CASSLVLPSGGGEQYF.

The chain carries TRBV27 and TRBJ1-1; D is unresolved. The CDR3 is made up of 13 amino acids. V was cut by 2 bases and J by 3 bases, with 7 bases left in between. CDR1 is MNHEY, CDR2 SMNVEV, per germline (reference sequence). The DNA for the CDR3 is TGTGCCAGCAGTTTACAGACACACACTGAAGCTTTCTTT. The encoded protein is CASSLQTHTEAFF.

CDR3 amino acids: CSVLQGPRRETQYF. CDR3 sequence (DNA): TGCAGCGTTCTCCAGGGCCCACGCCGGGAGACCCAGTACTTC. The rearrangement links TRBV29-1 to TRBJ2-5; D is perhaps TRBD1 (5 bases). V dropped 5 bases and J dropped 5 bases, with 18 bases sitting between them. Germline V gene data show CDR1 as SQVTM and CDR2 as ANQGSEA. This CDR3 region has 14 residues.

As DNA, the CDR3 is TGTGCCAGCAGCGCCCGAGCGGGGAACCAAGAGACCCAGTACTTC. Encoded protein: CASSARAGNQETQYF. This chain connects TRBV7-6 to TRBJ2-5; 7 bases map to TRBD2. Trimming took 5 bases from V and 0 from J; bases not matched to a gene: 6. There are 15 residues in the CDR3. The V gene's germline CDR1 is SGHVS and CDR2 FNYEAQ.

The table lists this clone with a few counts. The J gene is TRBJ1-1, the V gene TRBV19; possible D gene TRBD1, 5 bases. The CDR3 runs 13 residues. V dropped 1 base and J dropped 10 bases, with 13 bases sitting between them. The germline V gene has CDR1 LNHDA and CDR2 SQIVND (reference sequence). The chain's CDR3 is CASSIGFGGSAFF. The CDR3 DNA sequence: TGTGCCAGTAGTATAGGGTTCGGGGGGTCAGCTTTCTTT.

V is TRBV5-1 and J is TRBJ1-2; no clear D. Germline V gives CDR1 SGHRS, CDR2 YFSETQ. Deletions cut 0 bases from V and 1 base from J, with 4 bases between. The CDR3 totals 13 residues. The CDR3 here is CASSLGSNYGYTF. As DNA, the CDR3 is TGCGCCAGCAGCTTGGGTAGTAACTATGGCTACACCTTC. The variable domain in full, with the rest retrieved from reference TRBV5-1 and TRBJ1-2, is KAGVTQTPRYLIKTRGQQVTLSCSPISGHRSVSWYQQTPGQGLQFLFEYFSETQRNKGNFPGRFSGRQFSNSRSEMNVSTLELGDSALYLCASSLGSNYGYTFGSGTRLTVV.

The chain uses TRBV5-1 and TRBJ2-1, with TRBD2 matching 9 bases. The CDR3 runs to 12 residues. Looked up from germline, CDR1 is SGHRS and CDR2 is YFSETQ. The CDR3 loop is CGSGGLGNEQFF. Written as DNA, the CDR3 is TGCGGGAGCGGGGGGCTGGGGAATGAGCAGTTCTTC.

The chain carries TRBV7-2 and TRBJ2-7; no firm D call. The CDR3 is 14 residues long. The V end was cut by 5 bases, the J end by 3 bases, with 14 bases between. Germline-derived CDR1 and CDR2 are SGHTA and FQGNSA. This CDR3 is CASSLEYFHYEQYF. The DNA for the CDR3 is TGTGCCAGCAGCCTAGAGTACTTTCACTACGAGCAGTACTTC.

The gene calls are TRBV2 and TRBJ2-5; tentative D call: TRBD2 (6 bases). Deletions cut 11 bases from V and 2 bases from J, with 12 bases between. The CDR3 has 12 amino acids. From germline, CDR1 is SNHLY and CDR2 FYNNEI. This chain's CDR3 is CARRGPQETQYF. The CDR3 DNA reads TGTGCCCGGAGGGGCCCTCAAGAGACCCAGTACTTC.

The rearrangement links TRBV9 to TRBJ1-1; TRBD1 might be the D (6 bases). The CDR3 is 14 residues long. CDR1 SGDLS and CDR2 YYNGEE come from the germline V gene. Trimming shortened V by 0 bases and J by 3 bases, and 9 bases separated the two germline ends. The CDR3 is CASSVAAGDTEAFF. CDR3 DNA sequence: TGTGCCAGCAGCGTAGCCGCAGGGGACACTGAAGCTTTCTTT. Together with reference TRBV9 and TRBJ1-1, the CDR3 gives the full variable domain: DSGVTQTPKHLITATGQRVTLRCSPRSGDLSVYWYQQSLDQGLQFLIQYYNGEERAKGNILERFSAQQFPDLHSELNLSSLELGDSALYFCASSVAAGDTEAFFGQGTRLTVV.